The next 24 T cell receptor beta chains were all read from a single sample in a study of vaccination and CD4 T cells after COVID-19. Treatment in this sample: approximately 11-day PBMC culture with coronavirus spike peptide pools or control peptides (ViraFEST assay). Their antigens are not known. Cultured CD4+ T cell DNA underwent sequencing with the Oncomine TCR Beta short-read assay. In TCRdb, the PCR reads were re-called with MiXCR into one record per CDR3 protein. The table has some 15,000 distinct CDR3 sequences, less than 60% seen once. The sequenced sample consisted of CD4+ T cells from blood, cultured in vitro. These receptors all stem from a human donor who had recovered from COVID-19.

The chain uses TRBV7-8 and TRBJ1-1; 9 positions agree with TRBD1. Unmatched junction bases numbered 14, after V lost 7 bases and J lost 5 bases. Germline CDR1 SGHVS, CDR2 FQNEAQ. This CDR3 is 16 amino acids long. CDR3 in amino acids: CASIGGQGIVRTEAFF. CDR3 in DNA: TGTGCCAGCATCGGCGGACAGGGGATAGTGAGGACTGAAGCTTTCTTT.

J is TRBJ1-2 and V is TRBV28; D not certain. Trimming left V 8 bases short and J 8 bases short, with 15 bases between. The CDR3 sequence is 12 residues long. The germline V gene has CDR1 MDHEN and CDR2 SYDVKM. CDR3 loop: CASCTPGWGYTF. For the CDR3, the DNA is TGTGCCAGCTGTACCCCGGGTTGGGGCTACACCTTC.

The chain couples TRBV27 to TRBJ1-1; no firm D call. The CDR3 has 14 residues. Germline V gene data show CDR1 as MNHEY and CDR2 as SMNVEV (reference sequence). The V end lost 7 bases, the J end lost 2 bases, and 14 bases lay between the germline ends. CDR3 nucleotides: TGTGCCAGCAAGAGCCTCGGGGTAAACACTGAAGCTTTCTTT. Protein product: CASKSLGVNTEAFF.

The CDR3 DNA sequence: TGTGCCAGCAGACAGGGACAGGCGGGAGAGCAGTACTTC. This gives the protein CASRQGQAGEQYF. The rearrangement joins TRBV28 to TRBJ2-7; TRBD1 agrees at 8 bases. The CDR3 has 13 residues. CDR1 MDHEN and CDR2 SYDVKM come from the germline V gene. The J segment lost 7 bases and the V segment lost 6 bases, leaving 8 bases of the junction unmatched.

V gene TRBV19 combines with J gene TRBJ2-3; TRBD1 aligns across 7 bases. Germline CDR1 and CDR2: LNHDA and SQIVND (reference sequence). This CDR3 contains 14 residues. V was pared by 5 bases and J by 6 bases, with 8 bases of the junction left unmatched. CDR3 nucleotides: TGTGCCAGTAGTGTCACAGGGGCAAGTGATACGCAGTATTTT. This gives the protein CASSVTGASDTQYF.

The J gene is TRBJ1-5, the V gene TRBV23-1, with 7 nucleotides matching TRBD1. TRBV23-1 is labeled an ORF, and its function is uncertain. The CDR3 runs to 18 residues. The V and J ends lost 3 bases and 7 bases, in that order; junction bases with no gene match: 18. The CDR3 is CASSHSMFRGQQGQPQHF. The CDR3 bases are TGCGCCAGCAGTCACAGTATGTTTAGGGGGCAGCAAGGCCAGCCCCAGCATTTT.

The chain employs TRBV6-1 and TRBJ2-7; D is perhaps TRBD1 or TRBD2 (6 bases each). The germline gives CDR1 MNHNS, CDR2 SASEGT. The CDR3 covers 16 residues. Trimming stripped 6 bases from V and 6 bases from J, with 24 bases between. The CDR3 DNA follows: TGTGCCAGCAGGGGGGGCCTCGGACTAAGCTACTCCGAGCAGTACTTC. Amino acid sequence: CASRGGLGLSYSEQYF.

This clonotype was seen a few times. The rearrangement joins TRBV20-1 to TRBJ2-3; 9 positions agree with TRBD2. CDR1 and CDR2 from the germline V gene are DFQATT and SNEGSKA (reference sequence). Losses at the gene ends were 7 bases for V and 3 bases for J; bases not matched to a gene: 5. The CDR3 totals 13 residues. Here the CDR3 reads CSVGAGGTDTQYF. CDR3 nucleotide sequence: TGCAGTGTGGGGGCGGGAGGGACAGATACGCAGTATTTT.

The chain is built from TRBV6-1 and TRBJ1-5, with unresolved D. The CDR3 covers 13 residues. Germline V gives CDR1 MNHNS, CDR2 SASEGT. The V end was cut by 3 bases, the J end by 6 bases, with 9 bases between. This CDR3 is CASSDNFPQPQHF. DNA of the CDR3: TGTGCCAGCAGTGATAATTTCCCTCAGCCCCAGCATTTT.

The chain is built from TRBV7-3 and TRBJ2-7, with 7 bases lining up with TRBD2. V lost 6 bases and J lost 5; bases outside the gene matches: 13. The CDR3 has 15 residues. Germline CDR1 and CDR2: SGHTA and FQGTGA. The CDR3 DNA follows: TGTGCCAGCAGTCCCTGGGGGGGTCAAGGCAACGAGCAGTACTTC. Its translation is CASSPWGGQGNEQYF.

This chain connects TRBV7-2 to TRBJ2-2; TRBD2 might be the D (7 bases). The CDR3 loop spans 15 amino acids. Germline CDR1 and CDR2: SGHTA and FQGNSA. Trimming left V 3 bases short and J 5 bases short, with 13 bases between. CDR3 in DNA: TGTGCCAGCAGCTTCACACAGGGAGGGACCGGGGAGCTGTTTTTT. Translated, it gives CASSFTQGGTGELFF.

The CDR3 sequence: CASSSTPPRVGANVLTF. The DNA of the CDR3 is TGTGCCAGCAGTTCTACCCCCCCCCGGGTCGGGGCCAACGTCCTGACTTTC. The rearrangement links TRBV27 to TRBJ2-6; no clear D. Trimming pared 4 bases from V and 4 bases from J, leaving 17 bases between. The CDR3 runs 17 residues. The germline V gene has CDR1 MNHEY and CDR2 SMNVEV (reference sequence).

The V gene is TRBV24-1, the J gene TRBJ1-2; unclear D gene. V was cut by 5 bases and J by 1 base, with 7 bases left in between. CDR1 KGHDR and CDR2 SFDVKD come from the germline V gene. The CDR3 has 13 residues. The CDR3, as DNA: TGTGCCACCAGTGTCTACCTTAACTATGGCTACACCTTC. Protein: CATSVYLNYGYTF.

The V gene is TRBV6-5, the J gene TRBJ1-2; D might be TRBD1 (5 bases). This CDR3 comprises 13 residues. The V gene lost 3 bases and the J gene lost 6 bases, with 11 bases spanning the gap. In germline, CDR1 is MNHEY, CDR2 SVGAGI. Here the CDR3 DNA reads TGTGCCAGCAGTTATACGGGGGAGAATGGCTACACCTTC. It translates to CASSYTGENGYTF.

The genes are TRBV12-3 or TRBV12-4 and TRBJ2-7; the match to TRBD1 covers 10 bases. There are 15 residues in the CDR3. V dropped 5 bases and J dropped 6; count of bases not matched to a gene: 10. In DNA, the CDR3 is TGTGCCAGCAGTATGGGACAGGGGCTCTCCAGCGAGCAGTACTTC. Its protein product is CASSMGQGLSSEQYF.

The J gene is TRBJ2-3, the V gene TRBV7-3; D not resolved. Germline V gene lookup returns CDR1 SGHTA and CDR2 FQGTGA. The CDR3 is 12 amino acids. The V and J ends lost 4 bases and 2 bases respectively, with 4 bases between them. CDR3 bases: TGTGCCAGCAGCTCCCCCACAGATACGCAGTATTTT. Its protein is CASSSPTDTQYF. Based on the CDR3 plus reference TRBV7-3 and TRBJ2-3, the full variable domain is GAGVSQTPSNKVTEKGKYVELRCDPISGHTALYWYRQSLGQGPEFLIYFQGTGAADDSGLPNDRFFAVRPEGSVSTLKIQRTERGDSAVYLCASSSPTDTQYFGPGTRLTVL.

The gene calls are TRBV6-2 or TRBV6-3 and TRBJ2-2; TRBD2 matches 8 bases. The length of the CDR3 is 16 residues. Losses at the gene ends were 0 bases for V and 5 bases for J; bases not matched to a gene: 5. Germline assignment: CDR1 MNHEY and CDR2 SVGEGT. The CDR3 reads CASSYSSASGTGELFF. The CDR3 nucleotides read TGTGCCAGCAGTTACTCGAGTGCTAGCGGGACCGGGGAGCTGTTTTTT.

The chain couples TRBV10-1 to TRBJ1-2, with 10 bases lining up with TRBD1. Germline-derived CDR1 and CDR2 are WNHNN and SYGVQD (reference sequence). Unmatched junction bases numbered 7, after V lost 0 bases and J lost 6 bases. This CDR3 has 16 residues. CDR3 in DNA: TGCGCCAGCAGTGAGTCGATGGACAGGGGGAAGGATGGCTACACCTTC. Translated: CASSESMDRGKDGYTF.

The CDR3 loop is CSAREGGGFVETQYF. CDR3 nucleotide sequence: TGCAGTGCTAGAGAAGGAGGAGGCTTCGTGGAGACCCAGTACTTC. This sequence joins TRBV20-1 and TRBJ2-5, with a weak D call TRBD2 (5 bases). The germline V gene encodes CDR1 DFQATT and CDR2 SNEGSKA (reference sequence). The length of the CDR3 is 15 residues. The V gene lost 0 bases and the J gene lost 5 bases, with 16 bases spanning the gap.

CDR3 nucleotide sequence: TGCACCAGCAGCCCTATTTTACCCATTTTAGCGGGAGAGTGGGGGAAGACCCAGTACTTC. Its translation: CTSSPILPILAGEWGKTQYF. The rearrangement links TRBV1 to TRBJ2-5; the table calls TRBD2, which could not be checked here. TRBV1 is deemed a pseudogene. The CDR3 has 20 residues.

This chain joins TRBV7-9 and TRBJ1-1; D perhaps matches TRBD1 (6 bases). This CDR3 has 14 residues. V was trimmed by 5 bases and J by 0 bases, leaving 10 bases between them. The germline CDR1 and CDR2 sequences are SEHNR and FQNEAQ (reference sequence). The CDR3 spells CASSPRGLNTEAFF. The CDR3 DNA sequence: TGTGCCAGCAGCCCCAGGGGCTTGAACACTGAAGCTTTCTTT.

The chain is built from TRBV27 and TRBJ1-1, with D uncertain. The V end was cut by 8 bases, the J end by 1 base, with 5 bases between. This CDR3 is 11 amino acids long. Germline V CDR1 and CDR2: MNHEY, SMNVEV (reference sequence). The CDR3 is CASGPNTEAFF. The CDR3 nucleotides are TGTGCCAGCGGGCCGAACACTGAAGCTTTCTTT.

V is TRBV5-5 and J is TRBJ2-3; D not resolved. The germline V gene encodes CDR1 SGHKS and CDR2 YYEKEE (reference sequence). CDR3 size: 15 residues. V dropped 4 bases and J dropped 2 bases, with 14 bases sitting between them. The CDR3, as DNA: TGTGCCAGCAGCCCGAATGGGGAAGACACAGATACGCAGTATTTT. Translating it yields CASSPNGEDTDTQYF.

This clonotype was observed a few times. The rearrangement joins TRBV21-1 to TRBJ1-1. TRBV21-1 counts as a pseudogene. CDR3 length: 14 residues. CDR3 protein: CASPFRALNTEAFF. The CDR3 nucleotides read TGTGCCAGCCCATTCAGGGCCCTGAACACTGAAGCTTTCTTT.